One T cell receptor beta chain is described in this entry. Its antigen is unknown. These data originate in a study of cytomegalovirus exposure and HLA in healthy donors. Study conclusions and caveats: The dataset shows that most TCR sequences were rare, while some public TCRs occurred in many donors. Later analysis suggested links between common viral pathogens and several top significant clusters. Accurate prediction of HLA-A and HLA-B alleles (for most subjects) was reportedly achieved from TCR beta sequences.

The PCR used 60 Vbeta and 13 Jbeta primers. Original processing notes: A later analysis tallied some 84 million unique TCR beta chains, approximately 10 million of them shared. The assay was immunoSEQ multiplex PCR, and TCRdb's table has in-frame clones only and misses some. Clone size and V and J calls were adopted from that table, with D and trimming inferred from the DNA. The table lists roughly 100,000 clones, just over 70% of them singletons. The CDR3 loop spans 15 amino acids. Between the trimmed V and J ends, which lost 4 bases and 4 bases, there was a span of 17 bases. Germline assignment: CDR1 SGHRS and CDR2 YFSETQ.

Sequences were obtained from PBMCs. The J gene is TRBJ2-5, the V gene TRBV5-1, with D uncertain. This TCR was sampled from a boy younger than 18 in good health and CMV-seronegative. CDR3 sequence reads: CASSAMNPSPETQYF. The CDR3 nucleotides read TGCGCCAGCAGCGCGATGAACCCGTCCCCAGAGACCCAGTACTTC.